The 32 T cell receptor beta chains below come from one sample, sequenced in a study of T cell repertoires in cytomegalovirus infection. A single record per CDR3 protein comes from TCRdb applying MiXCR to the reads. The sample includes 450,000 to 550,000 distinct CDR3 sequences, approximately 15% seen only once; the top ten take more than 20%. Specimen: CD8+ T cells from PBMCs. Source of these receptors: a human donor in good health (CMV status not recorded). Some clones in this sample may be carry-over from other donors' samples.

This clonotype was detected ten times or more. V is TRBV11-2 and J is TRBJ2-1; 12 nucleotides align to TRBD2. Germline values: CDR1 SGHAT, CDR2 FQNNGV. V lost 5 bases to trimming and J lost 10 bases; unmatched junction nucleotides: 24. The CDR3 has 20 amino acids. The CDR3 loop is CASSQGLLAGGTKFRSEQFF. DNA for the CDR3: TGTGCCAGCAGCCAAGGGTTACTAGCGGGGGGCACGAAATTTAGGTCGGAGCAGTTCTTC.

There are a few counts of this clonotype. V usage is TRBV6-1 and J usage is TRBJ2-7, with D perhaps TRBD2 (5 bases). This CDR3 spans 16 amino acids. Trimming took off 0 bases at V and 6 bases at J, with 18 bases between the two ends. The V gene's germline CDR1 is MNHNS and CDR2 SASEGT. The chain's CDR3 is CASSEARELEGGEQYF. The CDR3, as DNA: TGTGCCAGCAGTGAAGCGCGAGAACTAGAAGGAGGCGAGCAGTACTTC.

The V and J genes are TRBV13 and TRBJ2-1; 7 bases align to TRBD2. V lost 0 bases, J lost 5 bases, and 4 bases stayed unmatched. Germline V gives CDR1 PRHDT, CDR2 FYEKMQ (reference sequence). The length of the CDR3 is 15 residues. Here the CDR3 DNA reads TGTGCCAGCAGCTTAGGTTCCCTAGCGGACAATGAGCAGTTCTTC. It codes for CASSLGSLADNEQFF.

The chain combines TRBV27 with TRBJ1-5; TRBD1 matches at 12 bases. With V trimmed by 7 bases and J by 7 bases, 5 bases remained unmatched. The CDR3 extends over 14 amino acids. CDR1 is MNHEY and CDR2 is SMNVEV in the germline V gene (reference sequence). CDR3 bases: TGTGCCAGCAAGGGACAGGGGGCGTACCAGCCCCAGCATTTT. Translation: CASKGQGAYQPQHF.

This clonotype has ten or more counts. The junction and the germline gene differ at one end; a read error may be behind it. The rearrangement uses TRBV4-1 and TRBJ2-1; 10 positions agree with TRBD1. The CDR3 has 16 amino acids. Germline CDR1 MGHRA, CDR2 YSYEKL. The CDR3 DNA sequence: TGCGCCAGCAGTCAAGAAGGGACAGGGGTTTACAATGAGCAGTTCTTC. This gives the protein CASSQEGTGVYNEQFF.

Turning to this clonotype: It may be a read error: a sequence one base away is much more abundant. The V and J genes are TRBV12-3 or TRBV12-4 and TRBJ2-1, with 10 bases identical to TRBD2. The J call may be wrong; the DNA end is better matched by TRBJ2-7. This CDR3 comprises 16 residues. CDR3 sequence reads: CASSSLAGGSYNEQYF. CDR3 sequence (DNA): TGTGCCAGCAGCTCCTTAGCGGGGGGCTCCTACAATGAGCAGTACTTC.

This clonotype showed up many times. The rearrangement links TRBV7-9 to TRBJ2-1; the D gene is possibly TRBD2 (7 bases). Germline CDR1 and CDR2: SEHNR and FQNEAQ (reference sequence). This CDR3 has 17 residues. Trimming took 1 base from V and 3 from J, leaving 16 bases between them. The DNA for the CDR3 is TGTGCCAGCAGCTTAGAGGGAGGGGGGGTAGGCTACAATGAGCAGTTCTTC. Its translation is CASSLEGGGVGYNEQFF.

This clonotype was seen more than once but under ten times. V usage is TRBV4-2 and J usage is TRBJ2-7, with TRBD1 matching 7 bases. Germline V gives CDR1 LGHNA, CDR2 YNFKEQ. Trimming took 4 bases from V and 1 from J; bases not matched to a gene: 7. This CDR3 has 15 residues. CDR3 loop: CASSPQGQASYEQYF. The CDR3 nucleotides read TGTGCCAGCAGCCCCCAAGGACAGGCTTCCTACGAGCAGTACTTC.

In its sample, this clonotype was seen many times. The CDR3 loop reads CASSSSGTGRYGYTF. For the CDR3, the DNA is TGTGCCAGCAGTTCCTCCGGGACAGGCCGCTATGGCTACACCTTC. The chain combines TRBV27 with TRBJ1-2; TRBD1 matches 8 bases. V was pared by 4 bases and J by 4 bases, with 8 bases of the junction left unmatched. CDR1 and CDR2 from the germline V gene are MNHEY and SMNVEV (reference sequence). The CDR3 is made up of 15 amino acids.

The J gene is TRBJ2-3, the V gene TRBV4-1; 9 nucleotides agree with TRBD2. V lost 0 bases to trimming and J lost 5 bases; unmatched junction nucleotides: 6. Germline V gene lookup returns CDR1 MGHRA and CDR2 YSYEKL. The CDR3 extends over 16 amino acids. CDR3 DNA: TGCGCCAGCAGCCAAGAGAGAGCGGGGGGTAAAGATACGCAGTATTTT. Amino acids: CASSQERAGGKDTQYF.

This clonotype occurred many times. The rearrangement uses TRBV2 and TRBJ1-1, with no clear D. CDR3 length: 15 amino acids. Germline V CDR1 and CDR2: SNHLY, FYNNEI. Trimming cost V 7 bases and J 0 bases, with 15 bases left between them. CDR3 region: CASNLIQGMNTEAFF. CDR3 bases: TGTGCCAGCAACCTTATCCAAGGAATGAACACTGAAGCTTTCTTT.

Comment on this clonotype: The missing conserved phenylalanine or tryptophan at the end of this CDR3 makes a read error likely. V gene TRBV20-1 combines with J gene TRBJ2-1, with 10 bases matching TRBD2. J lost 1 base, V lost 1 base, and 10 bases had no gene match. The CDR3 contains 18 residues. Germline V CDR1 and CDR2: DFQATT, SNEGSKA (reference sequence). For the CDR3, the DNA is TGCAGTGCTAGAGGTACTAGCGGGGTTCCCTCTTCCTACAATGAGCAGTTCTTA. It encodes CSARGTSGVPSSYNEQFL.

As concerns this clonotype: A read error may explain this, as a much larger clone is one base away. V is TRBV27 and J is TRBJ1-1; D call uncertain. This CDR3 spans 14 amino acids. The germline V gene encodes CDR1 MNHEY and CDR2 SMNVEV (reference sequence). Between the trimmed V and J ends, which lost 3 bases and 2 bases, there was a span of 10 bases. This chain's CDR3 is CASSFGQINTEAFF. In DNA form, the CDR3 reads TGTGCCAGCAGTTTTGGGCAGATTAACACTGAAGCTTTCTTT.

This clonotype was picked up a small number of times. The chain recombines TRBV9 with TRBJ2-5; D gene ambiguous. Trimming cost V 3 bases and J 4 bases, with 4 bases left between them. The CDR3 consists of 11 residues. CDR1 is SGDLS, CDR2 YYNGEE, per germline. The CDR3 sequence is CASSAPETQYF. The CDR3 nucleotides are TGTGCCAGCAGCGCCCCAGAGACCCAGTACTTC. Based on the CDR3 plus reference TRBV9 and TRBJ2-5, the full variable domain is DSGVTQTPKHLITATGQRVTLRCSPRSGDLSVYWYQQSLDQGLQFLIQYYNGEERAKGNILERFSAQQFPDLHSELNLSSLELGDSALYFCASSAPETQYFGPGTRLLVL.

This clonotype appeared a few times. Here the CDR3 reads CATIHAGQSGNTIYF. The CDR3 region has the DNA TGTGCCACCATCCATGCAGGGCAGAGTGGAAACACCATATATTTT. The chain combines TRBV15 with TRBJ1-3; tentative D call: TRBD1 (5 bases). CDR1 is LNHNV and CDR2 is YYDKDF in the germline V gene (reference sequence). The CDR3 consists of 15 residues. V dropped 7 bases and J dropped 3 bases, with 16 bases sitting between them.

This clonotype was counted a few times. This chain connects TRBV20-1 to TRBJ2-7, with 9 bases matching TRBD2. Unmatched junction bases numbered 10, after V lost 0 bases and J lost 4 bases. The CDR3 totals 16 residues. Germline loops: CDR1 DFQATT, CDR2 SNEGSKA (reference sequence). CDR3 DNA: TGCAGTGCTAGAGAGACAATCGCGCGGGGGGGTTACGAGCAGTACTTC. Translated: CSARETIARGGYEQYF.

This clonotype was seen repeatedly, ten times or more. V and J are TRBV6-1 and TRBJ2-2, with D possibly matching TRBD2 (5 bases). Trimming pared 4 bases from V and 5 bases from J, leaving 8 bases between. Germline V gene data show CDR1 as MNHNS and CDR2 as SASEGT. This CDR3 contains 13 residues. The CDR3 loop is CASSGRRTGELFF. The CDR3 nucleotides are TGTGCCAGCAGTGGGAGGAGGACCGGGGAGCTGTTTTTT.

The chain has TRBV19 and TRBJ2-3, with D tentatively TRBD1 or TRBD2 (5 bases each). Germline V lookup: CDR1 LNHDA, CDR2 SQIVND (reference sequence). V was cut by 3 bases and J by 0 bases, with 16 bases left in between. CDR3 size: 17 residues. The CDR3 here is CASSMVRGGISTDTQYF. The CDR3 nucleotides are TGTGCCAGTAGTATGGTCCGTGGGGGAATAAGCACAGATACGCAGTATTTT.

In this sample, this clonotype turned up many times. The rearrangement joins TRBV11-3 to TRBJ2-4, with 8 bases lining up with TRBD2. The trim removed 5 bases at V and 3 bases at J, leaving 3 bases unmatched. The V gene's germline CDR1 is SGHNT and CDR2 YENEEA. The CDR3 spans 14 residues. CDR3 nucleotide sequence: TGTGCCAGCAGCCCGGGGGGGGACAAAAACATTCAGTACTTC. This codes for CASSPGGDKNIQYF.

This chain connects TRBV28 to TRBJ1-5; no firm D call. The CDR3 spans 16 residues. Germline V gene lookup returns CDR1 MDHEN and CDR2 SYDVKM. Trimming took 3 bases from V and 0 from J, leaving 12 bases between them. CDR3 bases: TGTGCCAGCAGTTTCCCGCCAGTGTATAGCAATCAGCCCCAGCATTTT. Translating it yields CASSFPPVYSNQPQHF.

The CDR3 DNA sequence: TGCGCCAGCAGTCACAGGACTAAGAGGGCAGAGACCCAGTACTTC. Protein: CASSHRTKRAETQYF. The J gene is TRBJ2-5, the V gene TRBV23-1; D might be TRBD2 (6 bases). TRBV23-1 is filed as an ORF, its function uncertain. This CDR3 has 15 amino acids. The germline V and J ends were trimmed by 3 bases and 4 bases, with 15 bases remaining between them.

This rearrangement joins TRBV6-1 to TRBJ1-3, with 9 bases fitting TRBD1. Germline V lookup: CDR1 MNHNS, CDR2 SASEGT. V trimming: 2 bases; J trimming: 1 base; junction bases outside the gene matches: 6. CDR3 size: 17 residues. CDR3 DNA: TGTGCCAGCAGTGAAATAGACAGGGGGATGTCTGGAAACACCATATATTTT. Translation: CASSEIDRGMSGNTIYF.

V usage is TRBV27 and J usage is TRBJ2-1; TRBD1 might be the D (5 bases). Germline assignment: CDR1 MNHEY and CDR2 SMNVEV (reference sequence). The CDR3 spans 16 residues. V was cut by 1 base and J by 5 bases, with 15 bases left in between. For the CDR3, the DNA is TGTGCCAGCAGTTTATACCCAGGGCGCCCCAACAATGAGCAGTTCTTC. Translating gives CASSLYPGRPNNEQFF.

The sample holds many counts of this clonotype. The DNA for the CDR3 is TGTGCCAGCAGCTTATTCGGATTCCCGGGGATTAATTCACCCCTCCACTTT. Its translation: CASSLFGFPGINSPLHF. The chain links TRBV7-2 to TRBJ1-6, with D uncertain. Trimming removed 2 bases at V and 6 bases at J, with 17 bases between. This CDR3 region has 17 residues. CDR1 is SGHTA, CDR2 FQGNSA, per germline. The variable domain in full, with the rest retrieved from reference TRBV7-2 and TRBJ1-6, is GAGVSQSPSNKVTEKGKDVELRCDPISGHTALYWYRQSLGQGLEFLIYFQGNSAPDKSGLPSDRFSAERTGGSVSTLTIQRTQQEDSAVYLCASSLFGFPGINSPLHFGNGTRLTVT.

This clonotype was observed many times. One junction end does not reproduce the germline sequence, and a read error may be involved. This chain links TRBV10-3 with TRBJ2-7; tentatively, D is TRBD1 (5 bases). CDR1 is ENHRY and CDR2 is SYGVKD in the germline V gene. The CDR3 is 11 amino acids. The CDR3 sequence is CVIREGAQQYF. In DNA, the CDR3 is TGTGTCATCAGGGAAGGGGCCCAGCAGTACTTC.

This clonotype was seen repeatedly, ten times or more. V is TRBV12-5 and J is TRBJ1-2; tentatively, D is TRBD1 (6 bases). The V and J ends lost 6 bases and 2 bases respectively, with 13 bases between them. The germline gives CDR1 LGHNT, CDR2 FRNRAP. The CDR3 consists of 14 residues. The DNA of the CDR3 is TGTGCTAGTGGCTTAACAGGGTCAAACTATGGCTACACCTTC. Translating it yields CASGLTGSNYGYTF.

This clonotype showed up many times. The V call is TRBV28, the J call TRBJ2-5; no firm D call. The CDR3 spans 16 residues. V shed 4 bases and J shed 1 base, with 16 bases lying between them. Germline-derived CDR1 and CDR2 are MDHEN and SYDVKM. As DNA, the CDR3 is TGTGCCAGCAGTTCCTTAATTGCAGTCCTCCAAGAGACCCAGTACTTC. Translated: CASSSLIAVLQETQYF. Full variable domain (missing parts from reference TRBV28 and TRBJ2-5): DVKVTQSSRYLVKRTGEKVFLECVQDMDHENMFWYRQDPGLGLRLIYFSYDVKMKEKGDIPEGYSVSREKKERFSLILESASTNQTSMYLCASSSLIAVLQETQYFGPGTRLLVL.

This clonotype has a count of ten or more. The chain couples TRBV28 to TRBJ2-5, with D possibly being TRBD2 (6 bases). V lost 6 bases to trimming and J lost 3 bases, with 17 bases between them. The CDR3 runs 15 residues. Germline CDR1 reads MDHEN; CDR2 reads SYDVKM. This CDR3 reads CASSLLRDFKETQYF. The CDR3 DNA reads TGTGCCAGCAGCTTACTCCGGGACTTTAAAGAGACCCAGTACTTC.

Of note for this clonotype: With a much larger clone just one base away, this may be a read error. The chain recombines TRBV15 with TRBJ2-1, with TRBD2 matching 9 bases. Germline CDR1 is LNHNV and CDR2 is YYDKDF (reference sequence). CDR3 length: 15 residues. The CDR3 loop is CVTSRKGTSLLEQFF. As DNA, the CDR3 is TGTGTCACCAGCAGAAAGGGGACTAGCCTCCTTGAGCAGTTCTTC.

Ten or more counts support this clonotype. In DNA form, the CDR3 reads TGTGCCAGCAGCCCCTACCGACTAGCGGGGCCCCTCGATTACGAGCAGTACTTC. It yields the protein CASSPYRLAGPLDYEQYF. The chain recombines TRBV7-6 with TRBJ2-7; 11 nucleotides line up with TRBD2. Trimming took 5 bases from V and 4 from J; bases not matched to a gene: 16. Germline V gives CDR1 SGHVS, CDR2 FNYEAQ. CDR3 length equals 18 residues.

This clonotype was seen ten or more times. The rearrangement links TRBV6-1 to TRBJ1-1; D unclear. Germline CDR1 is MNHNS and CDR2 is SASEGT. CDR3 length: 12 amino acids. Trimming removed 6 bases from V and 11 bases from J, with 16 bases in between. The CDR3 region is CASRAPRSEAFF. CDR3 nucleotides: TGTGCCAGCAGGGCACCCCGAAGCGAGGCTTTCTTT.

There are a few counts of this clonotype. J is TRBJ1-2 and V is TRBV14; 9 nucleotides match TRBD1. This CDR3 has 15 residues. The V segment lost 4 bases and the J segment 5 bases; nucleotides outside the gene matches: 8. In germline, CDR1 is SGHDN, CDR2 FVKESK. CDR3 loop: CASSPWTGAQYGYTF. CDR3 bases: TGTGCCAGCAGCCCTTGGACAGGGGCGCAGTATGGCTACACCTTC.